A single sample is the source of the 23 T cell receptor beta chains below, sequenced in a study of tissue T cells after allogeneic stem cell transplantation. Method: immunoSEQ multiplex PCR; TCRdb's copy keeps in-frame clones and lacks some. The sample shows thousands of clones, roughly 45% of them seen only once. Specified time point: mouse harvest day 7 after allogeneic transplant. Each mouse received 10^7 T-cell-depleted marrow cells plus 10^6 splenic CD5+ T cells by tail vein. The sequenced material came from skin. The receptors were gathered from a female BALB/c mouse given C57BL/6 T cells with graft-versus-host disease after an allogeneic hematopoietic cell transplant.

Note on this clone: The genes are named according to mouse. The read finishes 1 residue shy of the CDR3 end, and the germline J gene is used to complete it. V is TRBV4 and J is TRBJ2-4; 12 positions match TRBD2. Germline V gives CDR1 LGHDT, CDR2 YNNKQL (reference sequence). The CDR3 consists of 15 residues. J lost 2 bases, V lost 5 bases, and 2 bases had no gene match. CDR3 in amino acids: CASSGDWGDQNTLYF. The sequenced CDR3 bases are TGTGCCAGCAGCGGGGACTGGGGGGATCAAAACACCTTGTAC.

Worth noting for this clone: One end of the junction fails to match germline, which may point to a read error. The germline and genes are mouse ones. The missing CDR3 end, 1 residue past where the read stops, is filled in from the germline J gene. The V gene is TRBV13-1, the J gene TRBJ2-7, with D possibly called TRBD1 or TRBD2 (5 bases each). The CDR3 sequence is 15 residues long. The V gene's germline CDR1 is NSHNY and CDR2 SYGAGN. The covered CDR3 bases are TGTGCCAGCGGTGACGCCCCGGGGGACTCCTATGAACAGTAC. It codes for CASGDAPGDSYEQY. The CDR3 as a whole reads CASGDAPGDSYEQYF.

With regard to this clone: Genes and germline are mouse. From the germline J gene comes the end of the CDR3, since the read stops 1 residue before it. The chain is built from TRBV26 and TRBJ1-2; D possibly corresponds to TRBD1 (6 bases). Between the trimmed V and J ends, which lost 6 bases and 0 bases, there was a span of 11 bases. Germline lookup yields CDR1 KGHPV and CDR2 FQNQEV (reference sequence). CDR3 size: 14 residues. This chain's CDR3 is CASSLGHSNSDYTF. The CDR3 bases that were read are TGTGCCAGCAGCCTGGGACACTCAAACTCCGACTACACC.

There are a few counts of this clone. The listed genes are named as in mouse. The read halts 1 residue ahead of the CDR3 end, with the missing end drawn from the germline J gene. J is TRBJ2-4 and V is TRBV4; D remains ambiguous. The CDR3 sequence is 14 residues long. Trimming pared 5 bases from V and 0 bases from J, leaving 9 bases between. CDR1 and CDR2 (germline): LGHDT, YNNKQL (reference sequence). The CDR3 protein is CASSPTASQNTLYF. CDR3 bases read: TGTGCCAGCAGCCCAACAGCTAGTCAAAACACCTTGTAC. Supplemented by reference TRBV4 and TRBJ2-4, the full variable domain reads ETAVFQTPNYHVTQVGNEVSFNCKQTLGHDTMYWYKQDSKKLLKIMFSYNNKQLIVNETVPRRFSPQSSDKAHLNLRIKSVEPEDSAVYLCASSPTASQNTLYFGAGTRLSVL.

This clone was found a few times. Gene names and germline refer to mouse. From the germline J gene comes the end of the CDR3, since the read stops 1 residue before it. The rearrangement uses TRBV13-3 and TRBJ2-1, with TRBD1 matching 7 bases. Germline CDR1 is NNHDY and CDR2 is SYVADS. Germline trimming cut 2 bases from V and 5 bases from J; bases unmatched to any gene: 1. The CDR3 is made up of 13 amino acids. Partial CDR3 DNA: TGTGCCAGCAGTGACCAGGGGGATGCTGAGCAGTTC. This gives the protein CASSDQGDAEQF. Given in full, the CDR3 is CASSDQGDAEQFF.

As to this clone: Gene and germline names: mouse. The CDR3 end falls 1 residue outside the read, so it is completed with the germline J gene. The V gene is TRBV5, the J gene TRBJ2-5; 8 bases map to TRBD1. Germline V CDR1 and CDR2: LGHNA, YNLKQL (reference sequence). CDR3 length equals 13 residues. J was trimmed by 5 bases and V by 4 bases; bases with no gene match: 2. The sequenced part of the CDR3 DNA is TGTGCCAGCAGCCTCGACAGGGGAGACACCCAGTAC. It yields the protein CASSLDRGDTQY. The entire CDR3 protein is CASSLDRGDTQYF.

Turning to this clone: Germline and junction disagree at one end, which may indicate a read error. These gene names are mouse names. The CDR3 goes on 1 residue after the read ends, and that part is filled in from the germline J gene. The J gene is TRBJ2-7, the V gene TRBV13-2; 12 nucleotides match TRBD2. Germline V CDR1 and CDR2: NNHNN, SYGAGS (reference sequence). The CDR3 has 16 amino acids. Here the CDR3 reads CARGDATGGAGGEQYF. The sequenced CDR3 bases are TGTGCCCGCGGTGATGCGACTGGGGGGGCGGGGGGGGAACAGTAC.

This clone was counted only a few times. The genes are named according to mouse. CDR3 amino acids: CASSLSLGYEQYF. CDR3 bases read: TGTGCCAGCAGTCTGTCGTTGGGGTATGAACAGTAC. The chain joins TRBV26 to TRBJ2-7; TRBD2 might be the D (5 bases). The read terminates 1 residue before the CDR3 end, so the remaining end is supplied by the germline J gene. V was cut by 0 bases and J by 4 bases, with 7 bases left in between. Germline values: CDR1 KGHPV, CDR2 FQNQEV (reference sequence). The CDR3 runs 13 residues.

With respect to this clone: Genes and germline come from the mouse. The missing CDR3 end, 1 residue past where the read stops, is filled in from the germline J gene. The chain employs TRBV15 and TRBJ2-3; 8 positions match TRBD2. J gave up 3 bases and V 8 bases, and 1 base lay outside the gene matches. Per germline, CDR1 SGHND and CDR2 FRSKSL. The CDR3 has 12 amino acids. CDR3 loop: CASRGGAETLYF. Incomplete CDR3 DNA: TGTGCCAGCCGGGGGGGCGCAGAAACGCTGTAT. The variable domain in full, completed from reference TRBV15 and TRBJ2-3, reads DAGVTQTPRHEVAEKGQTIILKCEPVSGHNDLFWYRQTKIQGLELLSYFRSKSLMEDGGAFKDRFKAEMLNSSFSTLKIQPTEPKDSAVYLCASRGGAETLYFGSGTRLTVL.

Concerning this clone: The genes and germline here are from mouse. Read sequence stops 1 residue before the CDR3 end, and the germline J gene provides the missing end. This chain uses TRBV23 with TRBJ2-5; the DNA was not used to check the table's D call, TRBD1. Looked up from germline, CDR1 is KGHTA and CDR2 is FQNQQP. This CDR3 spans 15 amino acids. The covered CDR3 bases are TGCTCCAGCAGTCCCCGAACAGGGGGCCAAGACACCCAGTAC. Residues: CSSSPRTGGQDTQY. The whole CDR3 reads CSSSPRTGGQDTQYF.

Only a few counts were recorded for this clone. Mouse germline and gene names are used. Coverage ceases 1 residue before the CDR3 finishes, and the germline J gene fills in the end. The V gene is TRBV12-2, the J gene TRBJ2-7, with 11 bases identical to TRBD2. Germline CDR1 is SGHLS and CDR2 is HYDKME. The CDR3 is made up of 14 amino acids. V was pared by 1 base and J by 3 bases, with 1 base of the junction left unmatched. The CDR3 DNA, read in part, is TGTGCCAGCTCTCTGGGACTGGGGGTCTATGAACAGTAC. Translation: CASSLGLGVYEQY. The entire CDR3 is CASSLGLGVYEQYF.

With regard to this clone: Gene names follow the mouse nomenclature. The sequenced CDR3 bases are TGTGCCAGCAGCCATGACTGGACCGCAAACACCGGGCAGCTCTAC. Translating it yields CASSHDWTANTGQLY. In full, the CDR3 is CASSHDWTANTGQLYF. This sequence joins TRBV26 and TRBJ2-2, with D tentatively TRBD2 (6 bases). The read finishes 1 residue shy of the CDR3 end, and the germline J gene is used to complete it. V dropped 6 bases and J dropped 0 bases, with 14 bases sitting between them. Per the germline V gene, CDR1 is KGHPV and CDR2 is FQNQEV (reference sequence). This CDR3 has 16 amino acids.

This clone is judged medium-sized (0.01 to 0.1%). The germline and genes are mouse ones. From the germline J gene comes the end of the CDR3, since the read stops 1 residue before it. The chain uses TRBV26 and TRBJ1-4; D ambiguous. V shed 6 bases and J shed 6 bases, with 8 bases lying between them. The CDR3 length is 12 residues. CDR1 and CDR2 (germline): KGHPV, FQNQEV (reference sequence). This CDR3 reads CASRLPDERLFF. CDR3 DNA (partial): TGTGCCAGCAGGCTCCCCGACGAAAGATTATTT.

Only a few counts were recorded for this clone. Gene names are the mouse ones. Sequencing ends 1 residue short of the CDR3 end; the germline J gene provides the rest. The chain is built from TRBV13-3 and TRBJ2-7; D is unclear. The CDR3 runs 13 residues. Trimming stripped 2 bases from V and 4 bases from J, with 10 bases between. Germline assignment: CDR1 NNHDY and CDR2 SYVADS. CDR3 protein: CASSEGRSYEQYF. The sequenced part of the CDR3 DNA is TGTGCCAGCAGTGAAGGCAGGTCATATGAACAGTAC.

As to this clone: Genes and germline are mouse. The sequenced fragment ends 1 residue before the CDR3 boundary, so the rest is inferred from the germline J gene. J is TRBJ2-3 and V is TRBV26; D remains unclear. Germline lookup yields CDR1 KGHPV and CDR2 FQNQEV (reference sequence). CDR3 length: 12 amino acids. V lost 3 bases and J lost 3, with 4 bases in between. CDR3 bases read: TGTGCCAGCAGTCTCGGGGCAGAAACGCTGTAT. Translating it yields CASSLGAETLY. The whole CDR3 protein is CASSLGAETLYF.

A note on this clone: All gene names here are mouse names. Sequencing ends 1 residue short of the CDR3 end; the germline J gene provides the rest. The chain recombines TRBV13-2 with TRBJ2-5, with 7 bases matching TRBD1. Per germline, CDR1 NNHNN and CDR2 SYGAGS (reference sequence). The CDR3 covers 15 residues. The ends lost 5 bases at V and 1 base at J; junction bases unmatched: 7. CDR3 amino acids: CASGDRVGDQDTQYF. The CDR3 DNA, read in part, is TGTGCCAGCGGAGACAGGGTAGGAGACCAAGACACCCAGTAC.

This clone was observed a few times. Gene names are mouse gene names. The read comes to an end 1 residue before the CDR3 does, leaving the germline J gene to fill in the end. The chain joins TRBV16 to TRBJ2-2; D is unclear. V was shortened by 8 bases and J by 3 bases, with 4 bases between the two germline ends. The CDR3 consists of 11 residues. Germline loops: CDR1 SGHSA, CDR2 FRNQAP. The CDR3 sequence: CASSYTGQLYF. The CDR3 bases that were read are TGTGCAAGCTCCTACACCGGGCAGCTCTAC.

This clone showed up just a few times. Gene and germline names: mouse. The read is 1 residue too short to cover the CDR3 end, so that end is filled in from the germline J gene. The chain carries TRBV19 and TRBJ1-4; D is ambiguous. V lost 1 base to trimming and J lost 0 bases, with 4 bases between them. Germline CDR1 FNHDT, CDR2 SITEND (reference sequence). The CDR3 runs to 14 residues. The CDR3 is CASSIQISNERLFF. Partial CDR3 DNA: TGTGCCAGCAGTATACAGATTTCCAACGAAAGATTATTT.

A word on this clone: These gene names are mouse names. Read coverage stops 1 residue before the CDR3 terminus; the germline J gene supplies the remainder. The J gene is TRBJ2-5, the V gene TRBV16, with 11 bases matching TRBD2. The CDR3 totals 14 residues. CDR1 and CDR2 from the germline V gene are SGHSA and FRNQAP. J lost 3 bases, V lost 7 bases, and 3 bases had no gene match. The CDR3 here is CASKDWGGQDTQYF. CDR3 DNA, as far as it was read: TGTGCAAGCAAAGACTGGGGGGGTCAAGACACCCAGTAC.

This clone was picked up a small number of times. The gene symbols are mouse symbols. The CDR3 DNA, read in part, is TGTGCCAGCAGTCCAGGGGCGTCCAACGAAAGATTATTT. This gives the protein CASSPGASNERLF. The entire CDR3 protein is CASSPGASNERLFF. The rearrangement links TRBV26 to TRBJ1-4, with D perhaps TRBD1 (6 bases). The CDR3 end is not reached by the read, which stops 1 residue before it; the germline J gene fills it in. This CDR3 contains 14 residues. Germline V gene lookup returns CDR1 KGHPV and CDR2 FQNQEV (reference sequence). V lost 4 bases and J 2 bases, leaving 8 bases between the germline ends.

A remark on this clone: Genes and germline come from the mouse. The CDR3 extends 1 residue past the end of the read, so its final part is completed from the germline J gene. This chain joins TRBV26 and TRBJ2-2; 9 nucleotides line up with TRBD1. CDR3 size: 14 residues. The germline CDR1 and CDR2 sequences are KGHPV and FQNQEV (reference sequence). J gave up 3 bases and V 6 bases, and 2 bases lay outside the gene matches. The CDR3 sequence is CASRRTGDTGQLYF. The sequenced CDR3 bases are TGTGCCAGCAGGCGGACAGGGGACACCGGGCAGCTCTAC.

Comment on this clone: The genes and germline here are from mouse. The CDR3 region is CASSLPQGNNQAPLF. CDR3 bases read: TGTGCCAGCAGTCTGCCACAGGGGAACAACCAGGCTCCGCTT. The V and J genes are TRBV26 and TRBJ1-5, with 7 nucleotides matching TRBD1. The read finishes 1 residue shy of the CDR3 end, and the germline J gene is used to complete it. Per germline, CDR1 KGHPV and CDR2 FQNQEV (reference sequence). The CDR3 is made up of 15 amino acids. V shed 2 bases, J shed 1 base, and the junction held 2 bases outside the gene matches.

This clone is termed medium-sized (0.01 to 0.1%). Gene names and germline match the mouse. The CDR3 bases that were read are TGTGCCAGCAGTCTCGGACAGGGAAGCTCCGACTACACC. Encoded protein: CASSLGQGSSDYT. The CDR3 in its entirety is CASSLGQGSSDYTF. V gene TRBV26 combines with J gene TRBJ1-2, with 8 positions matching TRBD1. Read coverage stops 1 residue before the CDR3 terminus; the germline J gene supplies the remainder. Unmatched junction bases numbered 4, after V lost 3 bases and J lost 4 bases. Per the germline V gene, CDR1 is KGHPV and CDR2 is FQNQEV (reference sequence). CDR3 size: 14 residues.